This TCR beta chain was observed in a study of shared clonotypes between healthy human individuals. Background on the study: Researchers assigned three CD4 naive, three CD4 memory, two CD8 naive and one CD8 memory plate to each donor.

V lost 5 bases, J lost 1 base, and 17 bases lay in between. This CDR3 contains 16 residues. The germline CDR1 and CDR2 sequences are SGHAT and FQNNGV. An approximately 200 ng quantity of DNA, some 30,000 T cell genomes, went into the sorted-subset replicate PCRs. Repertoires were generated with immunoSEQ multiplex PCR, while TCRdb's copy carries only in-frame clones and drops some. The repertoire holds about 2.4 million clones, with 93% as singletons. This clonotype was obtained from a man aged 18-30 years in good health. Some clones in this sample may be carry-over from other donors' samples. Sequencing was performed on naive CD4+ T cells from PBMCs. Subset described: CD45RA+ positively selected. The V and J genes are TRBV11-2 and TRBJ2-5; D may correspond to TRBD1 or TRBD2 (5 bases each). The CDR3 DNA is TGTGCCAGCAGCAGGGGCTACGGGGCTATCCAAGAGACCCAGTACTTC. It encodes CASSRGYGAIQETQYF.